This section outlines one TCR beta chain sequence together with its context. Healthy Caucasian individuals from Russia aged about 6 to 90 were enrolled as donors. These data originate in a study of blood T cells in healthy people across ages. A sample-barcoded 5' primer and a J-beta primer mix were used in a second PCR of roughly 7 to 11 cycles. TCRdb processed the 5' RACE reads anew with MiXCR; each CDR3 protein has one entry. The data contain about 970,000 distinct CDR3 sequences, roughly 51% of them singletons. The CDR3 sequence is 17 residues long. V lost 4 bases, J lost 3 bases, and 16 bases stayed unmatched. Germline lookup yields CDR1 SGHRS and CDR2 YFSETQ.

The chain carries TRBV5-1 and TRBJ2-7, with 7 bases that match TRBD1. The origin of this receptor is a woman aged 60-70 years in good health. The material sequenced was blood. The CDR3 reads CASSQPHDREPFYEQYF. The CDR3 DNA reads as TGCGCCAGCAGCCAACCACACGACAGGGAACCTTTCTACGAGCAGTACTTC. The full variable domain, rest sourced from reference TRBV5-1 and TRBJ2-7, is KAGVTQTPRYLIKTRGQQVTLSCSPISGHRSVSWYQQTPGQGLQFLFEYFSETQRNKGNFPGRFSGRQFSNSRSEMNVSTLELGDSALYLCASSQPHDREPFYEQYFGPGTRLTVT.